A single sample gave rise to the 24 T cell receptor beta chains below, sequenced in a study of blood T cell repertoires in COVID-19. Data came from immunoSEQ multiplex PCR; TCRdb stores just in-frame clones and leaves some out. The sample includes some 170,000 clones, roughly 90% of them seen just once. Sequenced sample: PBMCs or T cells enriched from blood (not recorded which). The receptor source for this set is a human donor with acute COVID-19. The donor label of this sample is uncertain.

V gene TRBV19 combines with J gene TRBJ1-4; 8 positions match TRBD1. The CDR3 extends over 14 amino acids. From germline, CDR1 is LNHDA and CDR2 SQIVND (reference sequence). V lost 7 bases to trimming and J lost 5 bases; unmatched junction nucleotides: 6. CDR3 in DNA: TGTGCCAGTATCAACAGGGGGAAGAATGAAAAACTGTTTTTT. Its translation: CASINRGKNEKLFF. Complete variable domain (other parts from reference TRBV19 and TRBJ1-4): DGGITQSPKYLFRKEGQNVTLSCEQNLNHDAMYWYRQDPGQGLRLIYYSQIVNDFQKGDIAEGYSVSREKKESFPLTVTSAQKNPTAFYLCASINRGKNEKLFFGSGTQLSVL.

V gene TRBV20-1 combines with J gene TRBJ2-7; the match to TRBD1 covers 8 bases. Germline V gene data show CDR1 as DFQATT and CDR2 as SNEGSKA (reference sequence). Trimming cost V 3 bases and J 5 bases; bases outside gene matches: 9. The CDR3 extends over 14 amino acids. Here the CDR3 DNA reads TGCAGTGCTAGTAGAGGACAGGGAGCCCACGAGCAGTACTTC. It translates to CSASRGQGAHEQYF.

This sequence joins TRBV4-3 and TRBJ2-7; TRBD1 aligns across 7 bases. The CDR3 is 15 amino acids. V gave up 1 base and J gave up 0 bases; unmatched junction bases: 3. Germline CDR1 and CDR2: LGHNA and YSLEER. The CDR3 region has the DNA TGCGCCAGCAGCCAAGGACAGGGCCTCTCCTACGAGCAGTACTTC. Amino acids: CASSQGQGLSYEQYF.

As DNA, the CDR3 is TGCGCCAGCAGACCGACAGCAGGGTATCAGCCCCAGCATTTT. This codes for CASRPTAGYQPQHF. V and J are TRBV4-1 and TRBJ1-5; D might be TRBD1 (5 bases). Germline-derived CDR1 and CDR2 are MGHRA and YSYEKL. Trimming shortened V by 6 bases and J by 5 bases, and 14 bases separated the two germline ends. There are 14 residues in the CDR3.

The chain carries TRBV19 and TRBJ1-5, with D perhaps TRBD1 (5 bases). The CDR3 sequence is 15 residues long. Trimming cost V 3 bases and J 6 bases, with 15 bases left between them. Germline CDR1 reads LNHDA; CDR2 reads SQIVND (reference sequence). This chain's CDR3 is CASSIWQTVSQPQHF. DNA of the CDR3: TGTGCCAGTAGTATTTGGCAGACAGTCTCTCAGCCCCAGCATTTT. Supplemented by reference TRBV19 and TRBJ1-5, the full variable domain reads DGGITQSPKYLFRKEGQNVTLSCEQNLNHDAMYWYRQDPGQGLRLIYYSQIVNDFQKGDIAEGYSVSREKKESFPLTVTSAQKNPTAFYLCASSIWQTVSQPQHFGDGTRLSIL.

This clone was observed a handful of times. The J gene is TRBJ1-2, the V gene TRBV3-1 (or the pseudogene TRBV3-2), with 11 bases identical to TRBD1. V shed 3 bases, J shed 8 bases, and the junction held 8 bases outside the gene matches. Germline CDR1 LGHDT, CDR2 YNNKEL (reference sequence). The CDR3 extends over 15 amino acids. The CDR3 DNA reads TGTGCCAGCAGCCACCGGACAGGGGGCGCGGGGGGCTACACCTTC. This sequence encodes CASSHRTGGAGGYTF.

In this sample, this clone turned up once. V gene TRBV9 combines with J gene TRBJ2-7, with a possible D match to TRBD1 (5 bases). V lost 0 bases and J 1 base, leaving 11 bases between the germline ends. Germline CDR1 is SGDLS and CDR2 is YYNGEE. The CDR3 consists of 15 residues. The CDR3 sequence: CASSVGGRASYEQYF. The CDR3 DNA follows: TGTGCCAGCAGCGTAGGAGGCAGGGCTTCCTACGAGCAGTACTTC. Looking up the rest from reference TRBV9 and TRBJ2-7 gives the full variable domain: DSGVTQTPKHLITATGQRVTLRCSPRSGDLSVYWYQQSLDQGLQFLIQYYNGEERAKGNILERFSAQQFPDLHSELNLSSLELGDSALYFCASSVGGRASYEQYFGPGTRLTVT.

The chain recombines TRBV19 with TRBJ2-1; 10 bases fit TRBD2. In germline, CDR1 is LNHDA, CDR2 SQIVND (reference sequence). The CDR3 has 16 residues. Germline trimming cut 4 bases from V and 6 bases from J; bases unmatched to any gene: 9. CDR3 DNA: TGTGCCAGTAGTACCGGTCTTAGCGGGGGGTTCAATGAGCAGTTCTTC. Protein sequence: CASSTGLSGGFNEQFF.

This chain links TRBV5-4 with TRBJ1-2, with D possibly being TRBD1 (6 bases). The germline V gene encodes CDR1 SGHNT and CDR2 YYREEE (reference sequence). V lost 1 base, J lost 8 bases, and 18 bases lay in between. The CDR3 contains 15 residues. The CDR3: CASSLLVGGVEGYTF. The CDR3 bases are TGTGCCAGCAGCTTGTTAGTAGGGGGAGTTGAGGGCTACACCTTC.

The J gene is TRBJ2-5, the V gene TRBV11-2; 7 positions match TRBD2. V lost 5 bases to trimming and J lost 4 bases; unmatched junction nucleotides: 10. CDR1 is SGHAT, CDR2 FQNNGV, per germline. CDR3 length: 15 residues. The CDR3 is CASSEDGGLRETQYF. CDR3 sequence (DNA): TGTGCCAGCAGCGAAGACGGGGGGTTGAGAGAGACCCAGTACTTC. Full variable domain (rest looked up from reference TRBV11-2 and TRBJ2-5): EAGVAQSPRYKIIEKRQSVAFWCNPISGHATLYWYQQILGQGPKLLIQFQNNGVVDDSQLPKDRFSAERLKGVDSTLKIQPAKLEDSAVYLCASSEDGGLRETQYFGPGTRLLVL.

The chain links TRBV12-3 or TRBV12-4 to TRBJ1-3, with 9 bases matching TRBD1. CDR3 length equals 13 residues. With V trimmed by 4 bases and J by 7 bases, 2 bases remained unmatched. CDR3 sequence: CASSSGQGNTIYF. CDR3 in DNA: TGTGCCAGCAGTTCCGGACAGGGGAACACCATATATTTT.

This clone was observed a few times. CDR3 sequence (DNA): TGTGCCAGTAGCGATCAGGGGATGGGTCAGCCCCAGCATTTT. It codes for CASSDQGMGQPQHF. V usage is TRBV19 and J usage is TRBJ1-5; the D gene is possibly TRBD1 (6 bases). Germline CDR1 reads LNHDA; CDR2 reads SQIVND (reference sequence). The CDR3 length is 14 residues. V was cut by 6 bases and J by 6 bases, with 15 bases left in between.

This clone appeared a single time. The rearrangement uses TRBV10-3 and TRBJ1-2; 12 positions match TRBD1. The CDR3 has 14 residues. Germline CDR1 ENHRY, CDR2 SYGVKD. V gave up 10 bases and J gave up 8 bases; unmatched junction bases: 11. The CDR3 region is CATIRDRGQGGYTF. The CDR3, as DNA: TGTGCCACCATCCGGGACAGGGGGCAAGGAGGCTACACCTTC.

The CDR3 loop is CASSPGAATGELFF. Written as DNA, the CDR3 is TGTGCCAGTAGTCCAGGGGCGGCCACCGGGGAGCTGTTTTTT. This rearrangement joins TRBV19 to TRBJ2-2; D is possibly TRBD1 (6 bases). Trimming removed 5 bases from V and 4 bases from J, with 11 bases in between. CDR3 length: 14 residues. Germline V gene lookup returns CDR1 LNHDA and CDR2 SQIVND (reference sequence).

The chain couples TRBV6-5 to TRBJ1-6, with 9 bases matching TRBD1. Germline assignment: CDR1 MNHEY and CDR2 SVGAGI. J was trimmed by 14 bases and V by 6 bases; bases with no gene match: 11. The CDR3 runs to 14 residues. The DNA of the CDR3 is TGTGCCAGCAGAGGGACAGGGTCGAGGAATACCCTCCACTTT. Translated: CASRGTGSRNTLHF.

The DNA of the CDR3 is TGTGCCAGTAGCCCACAGGGGGCGCCGAACACCGGGGAGCTGTTTTTT. Its protein product is CASSPQGAPNTGELFF. The chain employs TRBV19 and TRBJ2-2; TRBD1 aligns across 9 bases. J was trimmed by 0 bases and V by 6 bases; bases with no gene match: 5. Germline CDR1 and CDR2: LNHDA and SQIVND (reference sequence). This CDR3 region has 16 residues.

V and J are TRBV29-1 and TRBJ1-2, with D uncertain. In germline, CDR1 is SQVTM, CDR2 ANQGSEA. The V end was cut by 5 bases, the J end by 0 bases, with 7 bases between. The CDR3 is 12 residues long. This chain's CDR3 is CSVREANYGYTF. CDR3 DNA sequence: TGCAGCGTTCGTGAGGCTAACTATGGCTACACCTTC. The full variable domain, in which reference TRBV29-1 and TRBJ1-2 provide the parts outside the CDR3, is SAVISQKPSRDICQRGTSLTIQCQVDSQVTMMFWYRQQPGQSLTLIATANQGSEATYESGFVIDKFPISRPNLTFSTLTVSNMSPEDSSIYLCSVREANYGYTFGSGTRLTVV.

This chain links TRBV6-5 with TRBJ1-6; D is uncertain. Germline V gene lookup returns CDR1 MNHEY and CDR2 SVGAGI. The CDR3 length is 14 residues. Trimming took 1 base from V and 13 from J, leaving 14 bases between them. The CDR3 coding sequence is TGTGCCAGCAGTTACTTGGAGGCCCCGGGGCCCCTCCACTTT. This sequence encodes CASSYLEAPGPLHF.

The V gene is TRBV30, the J gene TRBJ2-7, with TRBD1 as a possible D gene (5 bases). This CDR3 spans 12 amino acids. Germline CDR1 is GTSNPN and CDR2 is SVGIG (reference sequence). The V and J ends lost 0 bases and 4 bases respectively, with 7 bases between them. The CDR3 here is CAWSVDRYEQYF. CDR3 DNA sequence: TGTGCCTGGAGTGTCGACAGATACGAGCAGTACTTC.

Only a few counts were recorded for this clone. The V call is TRBV5-1, the J call TRBJ2-7; 12 nucleotides align to TRBD1. J was trimmed by 3 bases and V by 4 bases; bases with no gene match: 5. Germline V gives CDR1 SGHRS, CDR2 YFSETQ. The CDR3 runs 15 residues. CDR3 DNA sequence: TGCGCCAGCAGCCAAGGGACAGGGGGCTTCTACGAGCAGTACTTC. This translates into CASSQGTGGFYEQYF.

The rearrangement links TRBV19 to TRBJ1-2; D ambiguous. The germline V and J ends were trimmed by 5 bases and 4 bases, with 17 bases remaining between them. Per germline, CDR1 LNHDA and CDR2 SQIVND (reference sequence). This CDR3 spans 15 amino acids. The CDR3 DNA reads as TGTGCCAGTAGTCCCCGTCGAGCGGGTCCCTATGGCTACACCTTC. Its protein product is CASSPRRAGPYGYTF.

The rearrangement joins TRBV6-5 to TRBJ2-1, with D maybe TRBD1 (6 bases). Per the germline V gene, CDR1 is MNHEY and CDR2 is SVGAGI. The CDR3 extends over 14 amino acids. V lost 5 bases, J lost 4 bases, and 12 bases lay in between. The CDR3 reads CASSREGEYNEQFF. The CDR3 nucleotides are TGTGCCAGCAGTCGTGAGGGGGAATACAATGAGCAGTTCTTC.

This clone was seen a single time. CDR3 DNA sequence: TGTGCCACCAGTGATCACCCTTCGACTAGCCGGGATGATACGCAGTATTTT. This codes for CATSDHPSTSRDDTQYF. The rearrangement links TRBV24-1 to TRBJ2-3; TRBD2 matches 7 bases. Unmatched junction bases numbered 14, after V lost 3 bases and J lost 6 bases. Germline loops: CDR1 KGHDR, CDR2 SFDVKD. The CDR3 covers 17 residues.

This clone was counted once. V is TRBV30 and J is TRBJ2-3; D is ambiguous. The V gene's germline CDR1 is GTSNPN and CDR2 SVGIG (reference sequence). V shed 0 bases and J shed 2 bases, with 12 bases lying between them. The CDR3 is 15 amino acids. In DNA, the CDR3 is TGTGCCTGGAGTGTAGGAGATGGAATCACAGATACGCAGTATTTT. This encodes CAWSVGDGITDTQYF.